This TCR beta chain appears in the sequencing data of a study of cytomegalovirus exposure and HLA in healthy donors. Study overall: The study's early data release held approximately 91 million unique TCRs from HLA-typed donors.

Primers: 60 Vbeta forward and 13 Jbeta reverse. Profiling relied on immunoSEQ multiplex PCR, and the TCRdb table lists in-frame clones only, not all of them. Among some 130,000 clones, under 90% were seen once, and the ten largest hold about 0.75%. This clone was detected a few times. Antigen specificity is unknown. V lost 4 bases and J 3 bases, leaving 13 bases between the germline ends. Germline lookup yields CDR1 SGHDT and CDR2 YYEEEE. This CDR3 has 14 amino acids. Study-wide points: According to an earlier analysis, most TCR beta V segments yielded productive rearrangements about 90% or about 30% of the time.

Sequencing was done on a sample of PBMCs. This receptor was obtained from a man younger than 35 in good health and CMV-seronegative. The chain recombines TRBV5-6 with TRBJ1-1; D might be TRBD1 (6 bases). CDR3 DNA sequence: TGTGCCAGCAGCGCCCGGACAGAATACACTGAAGCTTTCTTT. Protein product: CASSARTEYTEAFF.